The sequence of this T cell receptor beta chain was determined in a study of a mutant IDH1 vaccine in newly diagnosed glioma. V dropped 2 bases and J dropped 0 bases, with 8 bases sitting between them. This CDR3 has 15 residues. Per the germline V gene, CDR1 is MNHEY and CDR2 is SMNVEV (reference sequence). Here immunoSEQ multiplex PCR was the method, and the copy in TCRdb shows in-frame clones only, minus some. This table holds tens of thousands of clones, about 83% found once. The time point denotes: baseline, week 1 (first vaccination visit). The treatment here: pre-vaccination baseline after standard-of-care therapy. Donors had new IDH1-mutant astrocytomas of WHO grade 3 or 4 (ATRX-lost).

The receptor was derived from a woman aged 45-65 years with glioma. The chain uses TRBV27 and TRBJ2-1, with a possible D match to TRBD1 (6 bases). Material: PBMCs, obtained from a glioma patient treated with radiotherapy, temozolomide or both. In DNA, the CDR3 is TGTGCCAGCAGTTTAGACAGGAACTCCTACAATGAGCAGTTCTTC. Translation gives CASSLDRNSYNEQFF.